This T cell receptor (beta chain) came from a study of shared clonotypes between healthy human individuals. Terminally differentiated effector memory CD45RA+ cells were excluded from the naive CD8 cells, which were CD45RO-negative and positively selected for CCR7. Data came from immunoSEQ multiplex PCR; TCRdb stores just in-frame clones and leaves some out. Seen here are about 2.2 million clones, approximately 94% observed once, and the top ten hold roughly 1.7%. V was pared by 3 bases and J by 0 bases, with 4 bases of the junction left unmatched. CDR1 is KGHSH, CDR2 LQKENI, per germline. CDR3 length: 15 amino acids.

The sequencing sample was made of naive CD8+ T cells from PBMCs. This TCR was sampled from a man between 18 and 29 years old in good health. Some clones in this sample may be carry-over from other donors' samples. The chain joins TRBV18 to TRBJ1-1; 7 bases are shared with TRBD1. The CDR3 is CASSPDRSMNTEAFF. CDR3 nucleotides: TGTGCCAGCTCACCGGACAGGTCCATGAACACTGAAGCTTTCTTT.